What follows are 31 T cell receptor beta chains derived from one specimen sequenced in a study of T cells after yellow fever vaccination (dated by TCRdb to the late 2010s). The sample's treatment or condition label is to be understood as: live attenuated yellow fever vaccine strain. Library prep was done by 5' RACE. Data came from an Illumina HiSeq 2500. The public reads were quality trimmed at Q25 with fastp and then assembled into clones with MiXCR by TCRdb, keeping productive beta chains. Each record represents a unique CDR3 protein, reported with the most common genes and DNA among its rows. Present in this sample are a few hundred thousand distinct CDR3 sequences, about 6.6% of which were seen just once. Together, the top ten hold around 17% of the sample. Sequences were derived from PBMCs, sampled about 41 days after the first yellow fever vaccination. Receptors were obtained from a man aged 18 to 29 who received the YFV17D yellow fever vaccine.

V is TRBV5-6 and J is TRBJ2-3; TRBD2 aligns across 12 bases. J lost 2 bases, V lost 4 bases, and 8 bases had no gene match. The germline gives CDR1 SGHDT, CDR2 YYEEEE. The CDR3 consists of 17 residues. Here the CDR3 reads CASSHDGLAGPTDTQYF. In DNA form, the CDR3 reads TGTGCCAGCAGCCATGATGGACTAGCGGGGCCCACAGATACGCAGTATTTT.

This chain uses TRBV7-2 with TRBJ2-5, with TRBD2 matching 14 bases. This CDR3 region has 16 residues. Germline V gene data show CDR1 as SGHTA and CDR2 as FQGNSA. V shed 4 bases, J shed 3 bases, and the junction held 4 bases outside the gene matches. The CDR3 nucleotides read TGTGCCAGCAGCTCCCGACTAGCGGGGGGGAAAGAGACCCAGTACTTC. Residues: CASSSRLAGGKETQYF.

In this sample, this clonotype turned up many times. V gene TRBV24-1 combines with J gene TRBJ1-2; maybe TRBD1 (5 bases). Trimming pared 6 bases from V and 2 bases from J, leaving 9 bases between. Germline CDR1 reads KGHDR; CDR2 reads SFDVKD. The CDR3 extends over 13 amino acids. Written as DNA, the CDR3 is TGTGCCACCAGTCGGGGGACGAACTATGGCTACACCTTC. It yields the protein CATSRGTNYGYTF.

This clonotype was detected only a few times. The chain carries TRBV6-2 or TRBV6-3 and TRBJ2-5, with D perhaps matching TRBD2 (5 bases). The length of the CDR3 is 15 residues. Per germline, CDR1 MNHEY and CDR2 SVGEGT. With 5 bases removed from V and 1 base from J, the gap between germline ends came to 14 bases. The CDR3 DNA reads as TGTGCCAGCAGTCAGATCAGAGGGATCCAAGAGACCCAGTACTTC. This sequence encodes CASSQIRGIQETQYF.

This clonotype was found many times. V usage is TRBV5-1 and J usage is TRBJ2-1; perhaps TRBD2 as D (5 bases). Trimming left V 0 bases short and J 9 bases short, with 7 bases between. Germline CDR1 and CDR2: SGHRS and YFSETQ. The CDR3 is 12 residues long. CDR3 DNA sequence: TGCGCCAGCAGCTTGGGAGAGGGTGAGCAGTTCTTC. Protein sequence: CASSLGEGEQFF.

This rearrangement joins TRBV24-1 to TRBJ2-2, with D hard to call. The ends were cut back, 4 bases at V and 2 bases at J, with 7 bases in the middle. There are 14 residues in the CDR3. Germline CDR1 is KGHDR and CDR2 is SFDVKD. The CDR3 is CATSDHTNTGELFF. Here the CDR3 DNA reads TGTGCCACCAGTGACCATACTAACACCGGGGAGCTGTTTTTT.

The table lists this clonotype with many counts. V is TRBV20-1 and J is TRBJ1-2, with 7 bases matching TRBD1. The V and J ends lost 0 bases and 7 bases, in that order; junction bases with no gene match: 14. The germline gives CDR1 DFQATT, CDR2 SNEGSKA (reference sequence). This CDR3 is 16 amino acids long. The CDR3 DNA reads as TGCAGTGCTAGAGATCTCGGACAGGCGCTGAAAGGTGGCTACACCTTC. Encoded protein: CSARDLGQALKGGYTF.

This clonotype was recorded many times. The CDR3 region has the DNA TGCGCCAGCAGGGGCAGGCCGGGAGTAGATACGCAGTATTTT. This gives the protein CASRGRPGVDTQYF. The gene calls are TRBV5-1 and TRBJ2-3, with D tentatively TRBD2 (6 bases). The CDR3 has 14 residues. The ends were cut back, 5 bases at V and 5 bases at J, with 15 bases in the middle. Germline V gene lookup returns CDR1 SGHRS and CDR2 YFSETQ. Drawing the rest from reference TRBV5-1 and TRBJ2-3, the complete variable domain is KAGVTQTPRYLIKTRGQQVTLSCSPISGHRSVSWYQQTPGQGLQFLFEYFSETQRNKGNFPGRFSGRQFSNSRSEMNVSTLELGDSALYLCASRGRPGVDTQYFGPGTRLTVL.

This clonotype was observed a handful of times. CDR3 protein: CASSVRDRSYEQYF. Here the CDR3 DNA reads TGTGCCAGCAGCGTCCGGGACAGATCCTACGAGCAGTACTTC. The chain carries TRBV7-2 and TRBJ2-7; 7 bases fit TRBD1. Per the germline V gene, CDR1 is SGHTA and CDR2 is FQGNSA. The CDR3 length is 14 residues. With 5 bases clipped from V and 1 base from J, the junction kept 5 bases outside the gene matches.

This clonotype was recorded many times. V and J are TRBV15 and TRBJ2-3; TRBD1 might be the D (5 bases). There are 13 residues in the CDR3. Between the trimmed V and J ends, which lost 1 base and 13 bases, there was a span of 15 bases. Germline-derived CDR1 and CDR2 are LNHNV and YYDKDF (reference sequence). The CDR3 coding sequence is TGTGCCACCAGCAGAGTCCGAATGGGGCTAAAGTATTTT. It encodes CATSRVRMGLKYF.

The V call is TRBV9, the J call TRBJ2-5, with D possibly being TRBD1 (5 bases). V gave up 4 bases and J gave up 0 bases, with 10 bases separating them. CDR1 is SGDLS and CDR2 is YYNGEE in the germline V gene. The CDR3 is 14 amino acids. The CDR3 DNA follows: TGTGCCAGCAGCACCCAGGGTTACCAAGAGACCCAGTACTTC. Protein: CASSTQGYQETQYF.

The J gene is TRBJ2-3, the V gene TRBV5-1; TRBD2 agrees at 14 bases. Germline V gene sequence: CDR1 SGHRS, CDR2 YFSETQ. The CDR3 spans 16 residues. V shed 0 bases and J 5 bases; nucleotides not matched to a gene: 2. This CDR3 is CASSLAGLAGEDTQYF. As DNA, the CDR3 is TGCGCCAGCAGCTTGGCGGGACTAGCGGGGGAAGATACGCAGTATTTT.

This clonotype was recorded many times. This chain joins TRBV12-3 or TRBV12-4 and TRBJ1-1; no reliable D call. The V gene lost 4 bases and the J gene lost 1 base, with 10 bases spanning the gap. This CDR3 region has 14 residues. DNA for the CDR3: TGTGCCAGCAGTTCTGGAGATTCGAACACTGAAGCTTTCTTT. Its protein is CASSSGDSNTEAFF.

This clonotype was seen only a few times. The chain recombines TRBV3-1 with TRBJ2-1; D tentatively reads TRBD1 or TRBD2 (6 bases each). The CDR3 loop spans 14 amino acids. Trimming removed 4 bases at V and 10 bases at J, with 17 bases between. Germline V gene lookup returns CDR1 LGHDT and CDR2 YNNKEL (reference sequence). This CDR3 is CASSPSLKGGEQFF. As DNA, the CDR3 is TGTGCCAGCAGCCCATCTCTAAAGGGGGGAGAGCAGTTCTTC.

This clonotype was counted at least ten times. J is TRBJ1-2 and V is TRBV11-1; D may be TRBD1 (6 bases). The CDR3 contains 14 residues. V lost 5 bases and J 2 bases, leaving 12 bases between the germline ends. Per germline, CDR1 SGHAT and CDR2 FQDESV (reference sequence). This CDR3 reads CASSHRVANYGYTF. CDR3 DNA sequence: TGTGCCAGCAGCCACAGGGTTGCCAACTATGGCTACACCTTC.

This clonotype was found many times. The chain couples TRBV5-1 to TRBJ2-4; 9 bases map to TRBD1. Germline V gene data show CDR1 as SGHRS and CDR2 as YFSETQ. Trimming cost V 1 base and J 7 bases; bases outside gene matches: 3. The CDR3 is made up of 14 amino acids. The CDR3 nucleotides read TGCGCCAGCAGCTTGACAGGGGGCGCGAACATTCAGTACTTC. Translation gives CASSLTGGANIQYF.

The rearrangement uses TRBV12-3 or TRBV12-4 and TRBJ1-5; D perhaps matches TRBD1 (6 bases). Trimming pared 6 bases from V and 5 bases from J, leaving 11 bases between. The CDR3 consists of 13 residues. In DNA form, the CDR3 reads TGTGCCAGCAGCGCTGACAGGTATCAGCCCCAGCATTTT. Translating gives CASSADRYQPQHF.

The V and J genes are TRBV7-8 and TRBJ1-5, with D possibly being TRBD1 (5 bases). The germline V gene encodes CDR1 SGHVS and CDR2 FQNEAQ. Trimming pared 0 bases from V and 2 bases from J, leaving 20 bases between. This CDR3 has 19 residues. The DNA for the CDR3 is TGTGCCAGCAGCTTAGCTTGGGACCGGTTGGAAGTTGGCAATCAGCCCCAGCATTTT. Amino acids: CASSLAWDRLEVGNQPQHF. Supplemented by reference TRBV7-8 and TRBJ1-5, the full variable domain reads GAGVSQSPRYKVAKRGQDVALRCDPISGHVSLFWYQQALGQGPEFLTYFQNEAQLDKSGLPSDRFFAERPEGSVSTLKIQRTQQEDSAVYLCASSLAWDRLEVGNQPQHFGDGTRLSIL.

This clonotype was found a few times. V is TRBV12-3 or TRBV12-4 and J is TRBJ2-7, with D maybe TRBD1 (6 bases). There are 13 residues in the CDR3. Trimming took off 3 bases at V and 1 base at J, with 7 bases between the two ends. The CDR3 spells CASSLDRSYEQYV. For the CDR3, the DNA is TGTGCCAGCAGTTTGGACAGATCCTACGAGCAGTACGTC.

This clonotype has at least ten counts. CDR3 residues: CASSSEGRGWGADTQYF. DNA of the CDR3: TGTGCCAGCAGCTCCGAGGGCCGGGGCTGGGGGGCAGATACGCAGTATTTT. The chain has TRBV7-9 and TRBJ2-3; tentatively, D is TRBD2 (6 bases). The CDR3 runs to 17 residues. The ends were cut back, 4 bases at V and 4 bases at J, with 21 bases in the middle. CDR1 is SEHNR and CDR2 is FQNEAQ in the germline V gene (reference sequence). Using reference TRBV7-9 and TRBJ2-3 for the parts outside the CDR3, the full variable domain is DTGVSQNPRHKITKRGQNVTFRCDPISEHNRLYWYRQTLGQGPEFLTYFQNEAQLEKSRLLSDRFSAERPKGSFSTLEIQRTEQGDSAMYLCASSSEGRGWGADTQYFGPGTRLTVL.

J is TRBJ2-5 and V is TRBV20-1, with 11 bases identical to TRBD2. The CDR3 is 15 amino acids. Trimming removed 5 bases from V and 5 bases from J; junction bases left unmatched: 10. Germline lookup yields CDR1 DFQATT and CDR2 SNEGSKA (reference sequence). The CDR3 sequence is CSADLAGGRVETQYF. CDR3 DNA: TGCAGTGCTGACCTAGCGGGGGGCCGGGTGGAGACCCAGTACTTC.

The chain recombines TRBV20-1 with TRBJ2-5; 8 positions agree with TRBD2. Germline V gene sequence: CDR1 DFQATT, CDR2 SNEGSKA (reference sequence). The CDR3 sequence is 14 residues long. V lost 5 bases to trimming and J lost 0 bases; unmatched junction nucleotides: 5. DNA of the CDR3: TGCAGTGCTCGGCCGGGGGGGGACCAAGAGACCCAGTACTTC. Protein sequence: CSARPGGDQETQYF.

This clonotype was picked up a small number of times. The J gene is TRBJ1-2, the V gene TRBV10-3; D uncertain. CDR1 and CDR2 from the germline V gene are ENHRY and SYGVKD. CDR3 length: 14 amino acids. V lost 0 bases and J 7 bases, leaving 12 bases between the germline ends. The CDR3 DNA reads as TGTGCCATCAGTGAGTCGCTGAGACGGGTTGGCTACACCTTC. It encodes CAISESLRRVGYTF.

V is TRBV20-1 and J is TRBJ2-3; 9 bases align to TRBD2. The trim removed 4 bases at V and 6 bases at J, leaving 11 bases unmatched. Germline V gene data show CDR1 as DFQATT and CDR2 as SNEGSKA (reference sequence). The CDR3 loop spans 15 amino acids. The CDR3 reads CSATAPAGGGDTQYF. The CDR3 DNA reads TGCAGTGCTACGGCCCCAGCGGGAGGAGGGGATACGCAGTATTTT.

The chain recombines TRBV5-6 with TRBJ2-7; D unclear. V was shortened by 4 bases and J by 6 bases, with 11 bases between the two germline ends. Germline CDR1 SGHDT, CDR2 YYEEEE. The CDR3 loop spans 12 amino acids. CDR3 nucleotide sequence: TGTGCCAGCAGCGTGATGGGCGCCGAGCAGTACGTC. Translating gives CASSVMGAEQYV.

This clonotype was found a few times. The chain carries TRBV6-1 and TRBJ1-1; tentative D call: TRBD1 (6 bases). V shed 3 bases and J shed 6 bases, with 17 bases lying between them. The CDR3 covers 15 residues. CDR1 and CDR2 (germline): MNHNS, SASEGT. As DNA, the CDR3 is TGTGCCAGCAGTGACAACGATTGGGGGCGGTCTGAAGCTTTCTTT. This gives the protein CASSDNDWGRSEAFF.

V and J are TRBV20-1 and TRBJ2-2; 9 bases are a match to TRBD1. The germline V gene has CDR1 DFQATT and CDR2 SNEGSKA (reference sequence). Germline trimming cut 4 bases from V and 7 bases from J; bases unmatched to any gene: 10. This CDR3 spans 15 amino acids. The CDR3, as DNA: TGCAGTGCTACACAACAGGGGGCGCAGGACGGGGAGCTGTTTTTT. Its protein product is CSATQQGAQDGELFF.

This clonotype was picked up many times. CDR3 nucleotide sequence: TGCGCCAGCAGCTTGCCCCGGGGGGGGCGTGAAAAACTGTTTTTT. Encoded protein: CASSLPRGGREKLFF. The chain couples TRBV5-1 to TRBJ1-4; D possibly corresponds to TRBD1 (6 bases). CDR3 length equals 15 residues. V lost 1 base to trimming and J lost 7 bases, with 14 bases between them. Germline V gives CDR1 SGHRS, CDR2 YFSETQ.

In this sample, this clonotype turned up a few times. CDR3 sequence (DNA): TGTGCCAGCAGTGATGGACGGTCGACTGGAAACACCATATATTTT. Its translation is CASSDGRSTGNTIYF. The genes are TRBV25-1 and TRBJ1-3; D is uncertain. The CDR3 covers 15 residues. In germline, CDR1 is MGHDK, CDR2 SYGVNS. V was clipped by 3 bases and J by 2 bases, with 11 bases between them. Drawing the rest from reference TRBV25-1 and TRBJ1-3, the complete variable domain is EADIYQTPRYLVIGTGKKITLECSQTMGHDKMYWYQQDPGMELHLIHYSYGVNSTEKGDLSSESTVSRIRTEHFPLTLESARPSHTSQYLCASSDGRSTGNTIYFGEGSWLTVV.

The chain recombines TRBV6-1 with TRBJ2-3, with D perhaps TRBD1 (6 bases). Trimming took 7 bases from V and 0 from J, leaving 11 bases between them. The CDR3 length is 14 residues. Germline assignment: CDR1 MNHNS and CDR2 SASEGT. CDR3 sequence (DNA): TGTGCCAGCAATCCAGGGGTGAGCACAGATACGCAGTATTTT. It yields the protein CASNPGVSTDTQYF.

The chain has TRBV24-1 and TRBJ2-6; D is ambiguous. The CDR3 is made up of 14 amino acids. Trimming took off 10 bases at V and 0 bases at J, with 9 bases between the two ends. In germline, CDR1 is KGHDR, CDR2 SFDVKD. CDR3 sequence reads: CATDPGSGANVLTF. CDR3 sequence (DNA): TGTGCCACAGACCCAGGCTCTGGGGCCAACGTCCTGACTTTC.